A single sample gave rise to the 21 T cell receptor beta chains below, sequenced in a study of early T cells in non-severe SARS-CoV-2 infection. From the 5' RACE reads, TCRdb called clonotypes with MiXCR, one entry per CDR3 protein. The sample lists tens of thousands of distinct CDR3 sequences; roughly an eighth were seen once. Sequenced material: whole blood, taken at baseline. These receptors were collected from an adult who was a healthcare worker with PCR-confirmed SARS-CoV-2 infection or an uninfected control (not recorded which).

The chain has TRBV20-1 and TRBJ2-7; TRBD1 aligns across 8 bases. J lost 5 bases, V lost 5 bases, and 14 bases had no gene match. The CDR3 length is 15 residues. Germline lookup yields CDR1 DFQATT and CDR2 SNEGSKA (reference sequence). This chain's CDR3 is CSAHIMRTGLDEQYF. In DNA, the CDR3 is TGCAGTGCTCACATAATGAGGACAGGGCTTGACGAGCAGTACTTC.

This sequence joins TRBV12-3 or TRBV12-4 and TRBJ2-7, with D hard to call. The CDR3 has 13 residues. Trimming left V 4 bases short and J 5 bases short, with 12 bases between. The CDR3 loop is CASSSGSGHEQYF. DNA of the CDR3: TGTGCCAGCAGTTCCGGGTCGGGCCACGAGCAGTACTTC.

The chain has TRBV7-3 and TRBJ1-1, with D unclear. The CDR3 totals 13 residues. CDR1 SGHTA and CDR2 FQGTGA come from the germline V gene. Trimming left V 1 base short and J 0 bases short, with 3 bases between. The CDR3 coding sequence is TGTGCCAGCAGCTTAAGTTTGAACACTGAAGCTTTCTTT. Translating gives CASSLSLNTEAFF.

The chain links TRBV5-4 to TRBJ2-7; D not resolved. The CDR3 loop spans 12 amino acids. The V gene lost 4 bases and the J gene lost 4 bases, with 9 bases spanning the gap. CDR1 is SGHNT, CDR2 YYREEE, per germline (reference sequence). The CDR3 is CASSMDGYEQYF. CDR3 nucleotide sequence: TGTGCCAGCAGCATGGACGGTTACGAGCAGTACTTC.

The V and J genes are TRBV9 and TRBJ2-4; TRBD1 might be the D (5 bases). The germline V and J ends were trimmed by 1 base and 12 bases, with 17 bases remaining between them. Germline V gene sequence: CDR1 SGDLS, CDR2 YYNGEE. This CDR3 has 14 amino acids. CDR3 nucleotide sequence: TGTGCCAGCAGCGTATATGATGGGCAGGGCACTCAGTACTTC. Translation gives CASSVYDGQGTQYF.

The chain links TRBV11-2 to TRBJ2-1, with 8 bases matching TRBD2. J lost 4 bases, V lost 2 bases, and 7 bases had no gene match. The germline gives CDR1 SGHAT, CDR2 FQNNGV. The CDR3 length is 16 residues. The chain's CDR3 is CASSLSAGGGYNEQFF. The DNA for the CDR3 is TGTGCCAGCAGCTTATCCGCGGGGGGAGGTTACAATGAGCAGTTCTTC.

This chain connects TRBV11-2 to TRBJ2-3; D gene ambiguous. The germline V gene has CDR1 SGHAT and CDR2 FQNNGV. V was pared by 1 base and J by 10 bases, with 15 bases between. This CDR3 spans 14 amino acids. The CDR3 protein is CASSLGSSSYPQYF. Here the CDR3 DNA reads TGTGCCAGCAGCTTAGGTTCCAGCTCGTATCCGCAGTATTTT.

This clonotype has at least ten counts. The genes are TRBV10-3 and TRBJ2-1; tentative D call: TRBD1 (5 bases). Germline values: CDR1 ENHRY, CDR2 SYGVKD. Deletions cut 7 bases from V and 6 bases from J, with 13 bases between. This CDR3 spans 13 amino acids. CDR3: CAINPGQVNEQFF. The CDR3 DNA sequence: TGTGCCATCAATCCCGGACAAGTCAATGAGCAGTTCTTC.

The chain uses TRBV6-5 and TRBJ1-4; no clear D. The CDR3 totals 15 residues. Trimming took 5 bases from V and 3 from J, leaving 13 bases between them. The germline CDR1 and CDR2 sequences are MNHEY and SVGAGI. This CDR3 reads CASSAPISANEKLFF. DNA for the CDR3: TGTGCCAGCAGTGCCCCGATCTCGGCTAATGAAAAACTGTTTTTT.

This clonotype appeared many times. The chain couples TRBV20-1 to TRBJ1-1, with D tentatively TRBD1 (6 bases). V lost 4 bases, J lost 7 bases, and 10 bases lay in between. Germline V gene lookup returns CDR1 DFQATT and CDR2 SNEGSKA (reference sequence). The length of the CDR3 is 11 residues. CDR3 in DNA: TGCAGTGCTATGGAGGACAGTGAAGCTTTCTTT. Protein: CSAMEDSEAFF.

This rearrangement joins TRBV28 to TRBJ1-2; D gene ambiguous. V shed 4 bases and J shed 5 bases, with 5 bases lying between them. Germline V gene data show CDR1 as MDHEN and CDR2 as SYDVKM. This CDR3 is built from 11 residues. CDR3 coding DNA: TGTGCCAGCAGTTCGGGATATGGCTACACCTTC. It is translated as CASSSGYGYTF.

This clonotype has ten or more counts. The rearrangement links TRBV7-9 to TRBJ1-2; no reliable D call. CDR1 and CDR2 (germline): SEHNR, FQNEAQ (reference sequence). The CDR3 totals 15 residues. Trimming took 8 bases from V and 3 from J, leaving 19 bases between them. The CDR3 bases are TGTGCCAGCCCGCTTGGGCAGGAGGGTCACTATGGCTACACCTTC. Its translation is CASPLGQEGHYGYTF.

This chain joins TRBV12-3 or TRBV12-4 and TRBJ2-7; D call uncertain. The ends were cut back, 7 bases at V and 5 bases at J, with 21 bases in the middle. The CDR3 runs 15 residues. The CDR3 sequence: CASMSTKGSVHEQYF. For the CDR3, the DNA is TGTGCCAGCATGTCCACAAAGGGATCGGTCCACGAGCAGTACTTC.

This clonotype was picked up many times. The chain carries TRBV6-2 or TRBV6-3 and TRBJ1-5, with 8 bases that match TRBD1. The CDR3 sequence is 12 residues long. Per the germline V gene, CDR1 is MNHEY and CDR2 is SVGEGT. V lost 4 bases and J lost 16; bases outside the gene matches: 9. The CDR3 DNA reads TGTGCCAGCAGTTTGGGAAGGGACAGGATCCATTTT. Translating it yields CASSLGRDRIHF.

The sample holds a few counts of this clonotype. The CDR3 spells CASSLSGGYYGYTF. CDR3 sequence (DNA): TGTGCCAGCAGTTTATCAGGCGGGTACTATGGCTACACCTTC. V and J are TRBV27 and TRBJ1-2, with no clear D. V was clipped by 0 bases and J by 3 bases, with 8 bases between them. This CDR3 is built from 14 residues. From germline, CDR1 is MNHEY and CDR2 SMNVEV (reference sequence).

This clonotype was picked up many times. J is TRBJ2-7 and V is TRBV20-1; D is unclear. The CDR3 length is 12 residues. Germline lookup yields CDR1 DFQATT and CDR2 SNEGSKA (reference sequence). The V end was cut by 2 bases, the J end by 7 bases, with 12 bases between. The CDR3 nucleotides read TGCAGTGCTAGACGGTCGAAAGGGGAGCAGTACTTC. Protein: CSARRSKGEQYF.

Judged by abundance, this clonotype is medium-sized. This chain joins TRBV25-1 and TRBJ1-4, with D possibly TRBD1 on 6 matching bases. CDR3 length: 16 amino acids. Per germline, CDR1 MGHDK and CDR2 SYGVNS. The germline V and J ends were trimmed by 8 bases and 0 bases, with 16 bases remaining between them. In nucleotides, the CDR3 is TGTGCCAGCTCGGGATGGGCAGGGGCAACTAATGAAAAACTGTTTTTT. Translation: CASSGWAGATNEKLFF.

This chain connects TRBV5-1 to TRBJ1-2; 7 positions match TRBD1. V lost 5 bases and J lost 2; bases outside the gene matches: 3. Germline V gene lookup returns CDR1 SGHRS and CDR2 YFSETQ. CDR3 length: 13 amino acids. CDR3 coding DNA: TGCGCCAGCAGGTCGACAGGGAACTATGGCTACACCTTC. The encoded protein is CASRSTGNYGYTF.

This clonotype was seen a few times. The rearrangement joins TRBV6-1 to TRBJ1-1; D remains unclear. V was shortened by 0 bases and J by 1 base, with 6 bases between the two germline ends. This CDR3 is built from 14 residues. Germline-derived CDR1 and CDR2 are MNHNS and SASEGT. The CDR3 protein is CASSEAWANTEAFF. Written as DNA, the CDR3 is TGTGCCAGCAGTGAAGCGTGGGCGAACACTGAAGCTTTCTTT.

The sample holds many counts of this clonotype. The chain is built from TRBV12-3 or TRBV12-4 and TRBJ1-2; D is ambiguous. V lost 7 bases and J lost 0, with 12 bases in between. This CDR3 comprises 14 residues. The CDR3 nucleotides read TGTGCCAGCACTATGGAGGGAGCTAACTATGGCTACACCTTC. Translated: CASTMEGANYGYTF.

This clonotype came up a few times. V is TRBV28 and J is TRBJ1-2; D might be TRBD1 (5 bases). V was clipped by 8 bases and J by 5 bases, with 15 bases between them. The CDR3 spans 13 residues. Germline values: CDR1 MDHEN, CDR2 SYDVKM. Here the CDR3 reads CASFVARDYGYTF. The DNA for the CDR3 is TGTGCCAGCTTCGTGGCCAGGGATTATGGCTACACCTTC.